The sequence of this TCR beta chain was determined in a study of patients and donors after allogeneic stem cell transplantation. This CDR3 spans 15 amino acids. The germline CDR1 and CDR2 sequences are LNHNV and YYDKDF (reference sequence). V was trimmed by 3 bases and J by 2 bases, leaving 13 bases between them. TCRdb re-derived calls from the RT-PCR reads in MiXCR, one entry per CDR3 protein. The table includes about 960,000 distinct CDR3 sequences, over 15% detected once. The specimen was blood, either unsorted or a sorted T cell fraction (not recorded which). This clonotype originated in a human donor who was either an allogeneic HSCT recipient or a stem cell or donor lymphocyte infusion donor (not recorded which). It is not recorded whose cells these are; they may come from a transplant donor. J is TRBJ1-2 and V is TRBV15; D call uncertain. The CDR3 DNA is TGTGCCACCAGCAGTAGGTTGAAGAAAAACTATGGCTACACCTTC. Its protein is CATSSRLKKNYGYTF. The entire variable domain, with the rest obtained from reference TRBV15 and TRBJ1-2, is as follows: DAMVIQNPRYQVTQFGKPVTLSCSQTLNHNVMYWYQQKSSQAPKLLFHYYDKDFNNEADTPDNFQSRRPNTSFCFLDIRSPGLGDTAMYLCATSSRLKKNYGYTFGSGTRLTVV.